This entry is about one T cell receptor (beta chain). Its antigen remains unidentified. This specimen comes from a study of response to subunit inactivated influenza vaccine. TCRdb re-called the RT-PCR reads with MiXCR, one entry per CDR3 protein. The sample has 650,000 to 800,000 distinct CDR3 sequences; around 14% are singletons. V dropped 6 bases and J dropped 3; count of bases not matched to a gene: 9. The germline CDR1 and CDR2 sequences are DFQATT and SNEGSKA (reference sequence). CDR3 length: 15 residues. General observations from the study: New T cells are recruited in small numbers by each seasonal influenza vaccination, according to the authors' suggestion.

This receptor was identified in a man aged 50 to 60 who received an inactivated influenza vaccine. The sample was PBMCs from blood, taken roughly 2 weeks before vaccination. The chain recombines TRBV20-1 with TRBJ2-7; 12 nucleotides align to TRBD2. The CDR3 DNA reads TGCAGTGCGAGGGGGACTAGCGGGTTCCACTACGAGCAGTACTTC. Protein product: CSARGTSGFHYEQYF.